What follows are 30 T cell receptor beta chains derived from one specimen sequenced in a study of response to subunit inactivated influenza vaccine. In TCRdb, the RT-PCR reads were re-called with MiXCR into one record per CDR3 protein. Of hundreds of thousands of distinct CDR3 sequences listed, approximately 11% are singletons. Sequencing used PBMCs from blood, obtained roughly 6 weeks after vaccination. The source of these receptors is a man aged 45-60 years who received an inactivated influenza vaccine.

This clonotype was observed many times. The rearrangement links TRBV12-3 or TRBV12-4 to TRBJ2-7; 8 positions agree with TRBD1. Trimming at V came to 5 bases and at J to 6 bases, leaving 3 bases not matched to a gene. CDR3 size: 12 residues. CDR3: CASSRTGLEQYF. CDR3 coding DNA: TGTGCCAGCAGTCGGACAGGGCTCGAGCAGTACTTC.

The chain employs TRBV15 and TRBJ2-7; 7 positions agree with TRBD1. Germline values: CDR1 LNHNV, CDR2 YYDKDF (reference sequence). The junction had 5 bases not matched to a gene; V was cut back by 0 bases and J by 3 bases. The CDR3 length is 15 residues. Here the CDR3 reads CATSRDRQGGYEQYF. The CDR3, as DNA: TGTGCCACCAGCAGAGATCGACAGGGCGGCTACGAGCAGTACTTC.

There are a few counts of this clonotype. This sequence joins TRBV28 and TRBJ2-7; D is tentatively TRBD1 or TRBD2 (6 bases each). Per germline, CDR1 MDHEN and CDR2 SYDVKM. There are 16 residues in the CDR3. The V and J ends lost 6 bases and 3 bases respectively, with 21 bases between them. CDR3: CASSPSRGQGGYEQYF. DNA of the CDR3: TGTGCCAGCAGCCCATCCCGGGGGCAGGGAGGCTACGAGCAGTACTTC.

This clonotype is classed as medium-sized. The chain couples TRBV7-9 to TRBJ2-1; 10 positions match TRBD2. V lost 5 bases to trimming and J lost 5 bases; unmatched junction nucleotides: 6. This CDR3 contains 15 residues. In germline, CDR1 is SEHNR, CDR2 FQNEAQ (reference sequence). CDR3 DNA: TGTGCCAGCAGCCCTCCTAGCGGGAGCGACAATGAGCAGTTCTTC. It is translated as CASSPPSGSDNEQFF.

This clonotype was found many times. J is TRBJ2-5 and V is TRBV6-5; D is unclear. Trimming stripped 0 bases from V and 1 base from J, with 6 bases between. The length of the CDR3 is 14 residues. Germline V lookup: CDR1 MNHEY, CDR2 SVGAGI. CDR3: CASSYSSSQETQYF. CDR3 bases: TGTGCCAGCAGTTACTCGAGTAGCCAAGAGACCCAGTACTTC.

This clonotype showed up many times. The chain has TRBV7-9 and TRBJ2-2; D gene ambiguous. CDR3 length equals 16 residues. The germline CDR1 and CDR2 sequences are SEHNR and FQNEAQ (reference sequence). Trimming took off 2 bases at V and 1 base at J, with 11 bases between the two ends. CDR3 region: CASSLRQALNTGELFF. CDR3 nucleotide sequence: TGTGCCAGCAGCTTACGGCAGGCCCTGAACACCGGGGAGCTGTTTTTT.

The chain links TRBV4-3 to TRBJ2-6, with unresolved D. CDR1 LGHNA and CDR2 YSLEER come from the germline V gene. This CDR3 region has 17 residues. Trimming took off 4 bases at V and 1 base at J, with 14 bases between the two ends. CDR3 bases: TGCGCCAGCAGCCGGGAAATACACAGATCTGGGGCCAACGTCCTGACTTTC. It translates to CASSREIHRSGANVLTF.

The chain combines TRBV13 with TRBJ2-5; TRBD1 matches at 9 bases. This CDR3 has 15 residues. V shed 5 bases and J 5 bases; nucleotides not matched to a gene: 9. Germline lookup yields CDR1 PRHDT and CDR2 FYEKMQ (reference sequence). This CDR3 reads CASSAGTGPFETQYF. The DNA for the CDR3 is TGTGCCAGCAGCGCCGGGACAGGGCCTTTTGAGACCCAGTACTTC.

This clonotype was detected only a few times. The rearrangement uses TRBV20-1 and TRBJ2-1; D is unresolved. CDR3 length: 14 amino acids. Germline V CDR1 and CDR2: DFQATT, SNEGSKA (reference sequence). V lost 5 bases to trimming and J lost 7 bases, with 18 bases between them. The CDR3 spells CSAQRGRPGNEQFF. Written as DNA, the CDR3 is TGCAGTGCTCAGCGAGGTAGGCCTGGGAATGAGCAGTTCTTC.

The table lists this clonotype with a few counts. The chain joins TRBV7-2 to TRBJ1-1; D is perhaps TRBD1 (6 bases). Trimming cost V 4 bases and J 6 bases, with 12 bases left between them. The CDR3 is made up of 13 amino acids. Germline CDR1 reads SGHTA; CDR2 reads FQGNSA. CDR3 DNA: TGTGCCAGCAGCTGGCGGACAGTTCCTGAAGCTTTCTTT. It codes for CASSWRTVPEAFF.

The CDR3 sequence is CASSRTGVGNQPQHF. The CDR3 DNA sequence: TGTGCCAGCAGCCGAACAGGGGTGGGCAATCAGCCCCAGCATTTT. The chain carries TRBV7-6 and TRBJ1-5; TRBD1 matches 7 bases. Germline CDR1 reads SGHVS; CDR2 reads FNYEAQ. V lost 5 bases, J lost 2 bases, and 6 bases stayed unmatched. The CDR3 runs to 15 residues.

This clonotype has at least ten counts. The rearrangement uses TRBV4-3 and TRBJ2-1; perhaps D is TRBD1 or TRBD2 (5 bases each). V lost 3 bases, J lost 8 bases, and 17 bases lay in between. CDR1 is LGHNA and CDR2 is YSLEER in the germline V gene. The CDR3 is 15 residues long. CDR3: CASSQRGDFVDEQFF. The CDR3 bases are TGCGCCAGCAGCCAGAGGGGCGACTTCGTCGATGAGCAGTTCTTC.

This clonotype was seen ten or more times. This chain links TRBV29-1 with TRBJ2-5; TRBD2 agrees at 8 bases. Trimming at V came to 0 bases and at J to 1 base, leaving 10 bases not matched to a gene. From germline, CDR1 is SQVTM and CDR2 ANQGSEA. This CDR3 contains 17 residues. The CDR3, as DNA: TGCAGCGTTGAAGATAGGTCGGGCGGGAGGCTCCAAGAGACCCAGTACTTC. It specifies CSVEDRSGGRLQETQYF.

The V and J genes are TRBV20-1 and TRBJ2-2; 11 nucleotides agree with TRBD1. The ends lost 0 bases at V and 4 bases at J; junction bases unmatched: 4. The CDR3 has 16 amino acids. The V gene's germline CDR1 is DFQATT and CDR2 SNEGSKA (reference sequence). The CDR3 is CSARDGQGAGTGELFF. CDR3 sequence (DNA): TGCAGTGCTAGAGACGGACAGGGGGCCGGCACCGGGGAGCTGTTTTTT.

There are a few counts of this clonotype. The chain links TRBV28 to TRBJ2-5; 7 bases match TRBD2. With V trimmed by 3 bases and J by 5 bases, 15 bases remained unmatched. The CDR3 is 17 residues long. In germline, CDR1 is MDHEN, CDR2 SYDVKM. CDR3: CASSFIRMAGVSETQYF. The CDR3 DNA sequence: TGTGCCAGCAGTTTCATTCGGATGGCGGGAGTGTCCGAGACCCAGTACTTC. The variable domain in full, with the rest retrieved from reference TRBV28 and TRBJ2-5, is DVKVTQSSRYLVKRTGEKVFLECVQDMDHENMFWYRQDPGLGLRLIYFSYDVKMKEKGDIPEGYSVSREKKERFSLILESASTNQTSMYLCASSFIRMAGVSETQYFGPGTRLLVL.

This clonotype has a handful of counts. The J gene is TRBJ2-2, the V gene TRBV4-3; possible D gene TRBD1, 5 bases. V was pared by 5 bases and J by 0 bases, with 13 bases between. CDR3 length: 16 amino acids. The germline CDR1 and CDR2 sequences are LGHNA and YSLEER. CDR3 bases: TGCGCCAGCAGCACAGACAGCTTCGCGAACACCGGGGAGCTGTTTTTT. Its translation: CASSTDSFANTGELFF.

The rearrangement links TRBV10-1 to TRBJ2-1; D not resolved. There are 15 residues in the CDR3. Trimming took 3 bases from V and 4 from J, leaving 13 bases between them. CDR1 and CDR2 from the germline V gene are WNHNN and SYGVQD (reference sequence). The CDR3 loop is CASSEYRARYNEQFF. In DNA form, the CDR3 reads TGCGCCAGCAGTGAATACCGGGCGCGGTACAATGAGCAGTTCTTC.

The chain carries TRBV20-1 and TRBJ2-3, with D perhaps TRBD2 (6 bases). The germline V gene encodes CDR1 DFQATT and CDR2 SNEGSKA (reference sequence). CDR3 length equals 12 residues. The germline V and J ends were trimmed by 6 bases and 7 bases, with 14 bases remaining between them. The CDR3 DNA reads as TGCAGTGCCACGGACTATCTCCATACGCAGTATTTT. It yields the protein CSATDYLHTQYF.

This chain joins TRBV5-1 and TRBJ2-3; D is undetermined. Germline assignment: CDR1 SGHRS and CDR2 YFSETQ. The CDR3 extends over 13 amino acids. Trimming took 1 base from V and 6 from J, leaving 9 bases between them. In DNA form, the CDR3 reads TGCGCCAGCAGCTTGTTACCTGGGGATACGCAGTATTTT. The encoded protein is CASSLLPGDTQYF. The full variable domain, in which reference TRBV5-1 and TRBJ2-3 provide the parts outside the CDR3, is KAGVTQTPRYLIKTRGQQVTLSCSPISGHRSVSWYQQTPGQGLQFLFEYFSETQRNKGNFPGRFSGRQFSNSRSEMNVSTLELGDSALYLCASSLLPGDTQYFGPGTRLTVL.

J is TRBJ1-2 and V is TRBV27; 10 bases agree with TRBD1. CDR3 length: 17 amino acids. Germline lookup yields CDR1 MNHEY and CDR2 SMNVEV (reference sequence). Trimming took 0 bases from V and 7 from J; bases not matched to a gene: 11. In DNA form, the CDR3 reads TGTGCCAGCAGTTTATCACGGACGACAGGGGGCTTATCTGGCTACACCTTC. As protein: CASSLSRTTGGLSGYTF.

The chain recombines TRBV5-1 with TRBJ2-3, with 12 bases fitting TRBD2. The CDR3 is 18 amino acids. Per germline, CDR1 SGHRS and CDR2 YFSETQ. Unmatched junction bases numbered 11, after V lost 4 bases and J lost 2 bases. CDR3 coding DNA: TGCGCCAGCAGCCGTAACACGGCTAGCGGGGGGGTCACAGATACGCAGTATTTT. Its translation is CASSRNTASGGVTDTQYF.

This clonotype was seen more than once but under ten times. V usage is TRBV7-2 and J usage is TRBJ2-7; weak D call: TRBD1 (5 bases). The germline gives CDR1 SGHTA, CDR2 FQGNSA. Trimming cost V 5 bases and J 0 bases, with 11 bases left between them. The CDR3 is made up of 14 amino acids. The DNA of the CDR3 is TGTGCCAGCAGCCGGACACTTAGCTCCTACGAGCAGTACTTC. This codes for CASSRTLSSYEQYF.

This chain joins TRBV7-9 and TRBJ1-1; no clear D. The CDR3 spans 14 residues. V lost 5 bases, J lost 5 bases, and 15 bases lay in between. Germline V CDR1 and CDR2: SEHNR, FQNEAQ (reference sequence). For the CDR3, the DNA is TGTGCCAGCAGCCGATTAGCGGCGGGGACTGAAGCTTTCTTT. It yields the protein CASSRLAAGTEAFF. Full variable domain (rest looked up from reference TRBV7-9 and TRBJ1-1): DTGVSQNPRHKITKRGQNVTFRCDPISEHNRLYWYRQTLGQGPEFLTYFQNEAQLEKSRLLSDRFSAERPKGSFSTLEIQRTEQGDSAMYLCASSRLAAGTEAFFGQGTRLTVV.

The V and J genes are TRBV7-2 and TRBJ2-2; D possibly corresponds to TRBD2 (6 bases). V was clipped by 3 bases and J by 9 bases, with 17 bases between them. The CDR3 loop spans 15 amino acids. Germline V CDR1 and CDR2: SGHTA, FQGNSA. CDR3 residues: CASSFGGRGTRELFF. DNA of the CDR3: TGTGCCAGCAGCTTTGGAGGCCGGGGGACCAGGGAGCTGTTTTTT.

The sample holds many counts of this clonotype. The chain has TRBV4-3 and TRBJ2-2; D gene unclear. The CDR3 length is 14 residues. Trimming pared 1 base from V and 4 bases from J, leaving 7 bases between. The germline V gene has CDR1 LGHNA and CDR2 YSLEER. The CDR3 region has the DNA TGCGCCAGCAGCCAAGGGGTCCTCACCGGGGAGCTGTTTTTT. The encoded protein is CASSQGVLTGELFF.

The rearrangement links TRBV6-2 or TRBV6-3 to TRBJ2-7; D could derive from TRBD1 or TRBD2 (5 bases each). In germline, CDR1 is MNHEY, CDR2 SVGEGT. The CDR3 consists of 16 residues. V lost 10 bases to trimming and J lost 0 bases, with 22 bases between them. In nucleotides, the CDR3 is TGTGCCATCCGGAGAATGGGGCTAGCCTTCTCCTACGAGCAGTACTTC. It codes for CAIRRMGLAFSYEQYF.

This clonotype was counted between two and nine times. The rearrangement joins TRBV7-9 to TRBJ2-1, with 11 bases matching TRBD2. Germline assignment: CDR1 SEHNR and CDR2 FQNEAQ (reference sequence). The CDR3 is 16 residues long. Trimming at V came to 1 base and at J to 12 bases, leaving 11 bases not matched to a gene. The DNA of the CDR3 is TGTGCCAGCAGCTTAGGTGGGCTAGCGGGAGGTCGAGGGCAGTTCTTC. Protein product: CASSLGGLAGGRGQFF.

The gene calls are TRBV12-3 or TRBV12-4 and TRBJ1-5; no definite D call. Trimming removed 2 bases from V and 5 bases from J, with 7 bases in between. This CDR3 spans 13 amino acids. The CDR3 sequence is CASSLNSYQPQHF. The DNA of the CDR3 is TGTGCCAGCAGTTTAAACTCGTATCAGCCCCAGCATTTT.

Turning to this clonotype: A junction end diverges from the germline sequence, so it may reflect a read error. The chain carries TRBV29-1 and TRBJ2-1; D unclear. CDR1 is SQVTM, CDR2 ANQGSEA, per germline. The CDR3 spans 10 residues. CDR3 sequence reads: CSVEGHEQFF. CDR3 nucleotides: TGCAGCGTAGAAGGGCATGAGCAGTTCTTC.

This clonotype was seen once. The V and J genes are TRBV4-1 and TRBJ2-5, with D tentatively TRBD2 (6 bases). The CDR3 loop spans 14 amino acids. Germline loops: CDR1 MGHRA, CDR2 YSYEKL. With 1 base removed from V and 5 bases from J, the gap between germline ends came to 11 bases. The CDR3 region is CASSQGGGGETQYF. The CDR3, as DNA: TGCGCCAGCAGCCAAGGTGGGGGAGGCGAGACCCAGTACTTC.